This TCR beta chain is from a study of CD8 T cells in Susac syndrome. This clonotype was detected a few times. The authors reverse transcribed about 0.5 to 1 ug RNA with random hexamers. TCRdb ran MiXCR on the immunoSEQ multiplex PCR reads and lists one entry per CDR3 protein. The sample holds tens of thousands of distinct CDR3 sequences; approximately 94% are singletons and the top ten take around 0.6%. There are 13 residues in the CDR3. V lost 4 bases to trimming and J lost 4 bases; unmatched junction nucleotides: 3. CDR1 and CDR2 from the germline V gene are ENHRY and SYGVKD. This chain connects TRBV10-3 to TRBJ2-7; 8 nucleotides agree with TRBD2. This clonotype was obtained from a human donor with multiple sclerosis. Specimen: CD8+ T cells from PBMCs. The CDR3 region has the DNA TGTGCCATCAGTGTGCGGGAGGAATACGAGCAGTACTTC. It is translated as CAISVREEYEQYF.